This entry is about one T cell receptor (beta chain). Its antigen is still unknown. Per-nucleotide qualities are absent, and no much larger clonotype sits a single base away. The record originates from a study of blood T cells in healthy people across ages (dated by TCRdb to about 2015). For the wider study: Template switching captured roughly one uniquely barcoded TCR beta cDNA molecule per two T cells in model experiments. The donors were divided into four age groups: young (average approximately 15 years), middle-aged (approximately 41), aged (approximately 64) and long-lived (82). Using deep sequencing normalized with unique cDNA molecular identifiers, the study measured how TCR beta repertoire diversity changes with age. Donors of different ages were randomly distributed across sequencing lanes to avoid experimental bias. The study analyzed two additional independent replicas of 1 million unique cDNA reads from the same blood draw for two donors, one aged 18 to 29 and one aged 80 or older. Overall study outcomes, separate from this receptor: Estimates of total diversity based on one million sequenced T cells were regarded as lower bounds and as underestimates. Observed TCR beta diversity correlated strongly with the percentage of naive T cells measured by flow cytometry. The long-lived group showed more naive CD4+ T cells, fewer expanded clones and increased TCR diversity than the aged group, suggesting age selection. As age increased, observed TCR beta diversity per million T cells dropped in a roughly linear way, and a significant reduction was already evident by age about 40. The CMV infection status of donors was not known, potentially confounding age-related changes in expanded clonotypes. Because profiling used bulk unsorted PBMCs, naive and antigen-experienced compartments could not be compared conclusively.

The roughly 39 donors, aged 6 to 90 years, were systemically healthy Caucasian individuals from Russia. Approximately 11 milliliters of peripheral blood were drawn from each donor into EDTA-treated Vacutainer tubes. Ficoll-Paque density-gradient centrifugation was used to isolate PBMCs, with at least 7 million per sample. Total RNA was extracted from PBMCs with Trizol reagent, with at least 6 micrograms obtained per sample. For every donor, an aliquot of PBMCs went through flow cytometry to measure the percentages of naive CD45RAhigh/CD27high T cells. Preparation of the library involved 5' RACE. TCRdb records Illumina HiSeq 2500 as the sequencer. A second about 7 to 11 cycle PCR used a sample-barcoded 5' primer and a J-beta primer mix. A unique molecular identifier was introduced onto each TCR beta cDNA molecule by a template-switch 5' adaptor carrying 12 random nucleotides. Each sample yielded at least 2.5 million CDR3-containing paired-end reads. First-strand cDNA was synthesized from all RNA with the Mint cDNA synthesis kit, primed by a TRBC-specific oligonucleotide. Following uracil-DNA glycosylase treatment, a first 18-cycle PCR with universal primers M1SS and BC2_uni_R was performed on all cDNA. The authors' pipeline ran thus. For normalization, 1 million high-quality reads, each with a distinct molecular identifier, were randomly selected from each sample. Instead of being binned into consensus sequences, reads with shared molecular identifiers were discarded. MiTCR, with a Q25 quality threshold and the strictest error-elimination algorithm, was used for CDR3 identification, clonotype clustering and error correction. A nonparametric unseen species model using Euler transformation provided a lower-bound estimate of total TCR beta diversity. Using fastp trimming at Q25 and MiXCR clonotype assembly, TCRdb reanalyzed the public sequencing data and kept in-frame beta chains. When rows share a CDR3 protein, they turn into one entry using the most common DNA and genes. In this record, the V and J calls reflect TCRdb's handling and not the investigators' own analysis. The table for this sample lists hundreds of thousands of distinct CDR3 sequences; approximately 50% of them were counted only once. Approximately 40% of the sample comes from the top ten.

The clonotype comes from a man aged 60 to 69 in good health. The sequenced material came from blood.

The CDR3 sequence is CATSNMGYGYTF. The DNA sequence reads TGTGCCACCAGCAATATGGGCTATGGCTACACCTTC. The rearrangement joined TRBV15 to TRBJ1-2, with the D gene call left open. The CDR3 starts with the cysteine, ends with the phenylalanine, and has 12 residues. Only the CDR3 part of the read is kept: 36 bases, read in frame from the first base. The junction carries 7 bases between V and J, which are trimmed by 4 bases and 4 bases respectively. CDR1 and CDR2 are read off the germline V gene (reference sequence) as LNHNV and YYDKDF. The CDR3 plus the reference TRBV15 and TRBJ1-2 genes for the other parts give the full variable domain: DAMVIQNPRYQVTQFGKPVTLSCSQTLNHNVMYWYQQKSSQAPKLLFHYYDKDFNNEADTPDNFQSRRPNTSFCFLDIRSPGLGDTAMYLCATSNMGYGYTFGSGTRLTVV.